The 25 T cell receptor beta chains below were found in one sample sequenced in a study of cytomegalovirus exposure and HLA in healthy donors (dated by TCRdb to about 2017). Receptor libraries were prepared by the immunoSEQ multiplex PCR assay. For the multiplex PCR, a mixture combining 60 forward primers for TCR Vbeta segments and 13 reverse primers for TCR Jbeta segments was used. TCRdb obtained this table from immuneACCESS and retained in-frame rearrangements with V and J assigned. These tables miss some clones; where compared with another copy, unresolved V genes account for less than half of the shortfall, and the remainder is unexplained. The sample table holds more than 40,000 clones. The ten most abundant clones make up about 2.2% of the sample. Sequenced material: PBMCs. The receptors originated from a female donor in good health and CMV-seronegative.

The chain's CDR3 is CASSQRALEGTTNPQYF. CDR3 coding DNA: TGCGCCAGCAGCCAAAGAGCCCTGGAGGGCACGACGAATCCGCAGTATTTT. V is TRBV4-3 and J is TRBJ2-3, with a weak D call TRBD2 (6 bases). V lost 2 bases to trimming and J lost 10 bases, with 25 bases between them. The CDR3 consists of 17 residues. The germline V gene has CDR1 LGHNA and CDR2 YSLEER.

The gene calls are TRBV19 and TRBJ2-7, with a tentative D call TRBD1 (8 bases). Germline CDR1 LNHDA, CDR2 SQIVND (reference sequence). Between the trimmed V and J ends, which lost 8 bases and 6 bases, there was a span of 17 bases. This CDR3 has 13 amino acids. CDR3 coding DNA: TGTGCCAGTCACGGACAGGGCGGGGGCGAGCAGTACTTC. Residues: CASHGQGGGEQYF.

The chain is built from TRBV5-4 and TRBJ2-5, with D possibly matching TRBD1 (5 bases). Germline V gene data show CDR1 as SGHNT and CDR2 as YYREEE (reference sequence). With 0 bases removed from V and 5 bases from J, the gap between germline ends came to 11 bases. The CDR3 totals 14 residues. CDR3 DNA: TGTGCCAGCAGCTTGGAAGGGGCAGGGGAGACCCAGTACTTC. It translates to CASSLEGAGETQYF.

The V call is TRBV30, the J call TRBJ2-1, with TRBD2 matching 9 bases. Germline-derived CDR1 and CDR2 are GTSNPN and SVGIG (reference sequence). The CDR3 is 11 residues long. V lost 2 bases and J lost 16; bases outside the gene matches: 6. CDR3 in DNA: TGTGCCTGGAGTAGGCTAGCGGGATTCTTCTTC. Residues: CAWSRLAGFFF. Full variable domain (missing parts from reference TRBV30 and TRBJ2-1): SQTIHQWPATLVQPVGSPLSLECTVEGTSNPNLYWYRQAAGRGLQLLFYSVGIGQISSEVPQNLSASRPQDRQFILSSKKLLLSDSGFYLCAWSRLAGFFFGPGTRLTVL.

This chain uses TRBV5-4 with TRBJ2-1; no definite D call. Trimming removed 0 bases at V and 6 bases at J, with 4 bases between. This CDR3 is built from 12 residues. Germline V gene sequence: CDR1 SGHNT, CDR2 YYREEE (reference sequence). In DNA form, the CDR3 reads TGTGCCAGCAGCTTGGGGCTCAATGAGCAGTTCTTC. Translated: CASSLGLNEQFF.

The rearrangement joins TRBV18 to TRBJ1-5, with D perhaps TRBD1 (5 bases). From germline, CDR1 is KGHSH and CDR2 LQKENI. The ends were cut back, 6 bases at V and 3 bases at J, with 15 bases in the middle. The CDR3 has 15 residues. This CDR3 reads CASSLAGDPNQPQHF. The CDR3 nucleotides read TGTGCCAGCTCGCTCGCGGGGGATCCCAATCAGCCCCAGCATTTT.

V gene TRBV7-2 combines with J gene TRBJ2-7; 7 bases are a match to TRBD1. Per germline, CDR1 SGHTA and CDR2 FQGNSA. The J segment lost 2 bases and the V segment lost 2 bases, leaving 9 bases of the junction unmatched. The CDR3 has 16 residues. This CDR3 is CASSLPEGAPTYEQYF. CDR3 nucleotides: TGTGCCAGCAGCTTACCCGAGGGGGCCCCTACCTACGAGCAGTACTTC.

This chain connects TRBV5-4 to TRBJ1-1; 9 bases match TRBD1. Germline V gives CDR1 SGHNT, CDR2 YYREEE (reference sequence). The CDR3 consists of 14 residues. V shed 4 bases and J 5 bases; nucleotides not matched to a gene: 6. This CDR3 reads CASSPGQGYTEAFF. The CDR3 coding sequence is TGTGCCAGCAGCCCCGGACAGGGGTATACTGAAGCTTTCTTT.

The V call is TRBV12-5, the J call TRBJ1-3, with no clear D. This CDR3 region has 14 residues. Trimming cost V 7 bases and J 0 bases, with 10 bases left between them. Germline CDR1 is LGHNT and CDR2 is FRNRAP. CDR3 nucleotides: TGTGCTAGTGAGCCCTCGAGCTCTGGAAACACCATATATTTT. Translated, it gives CASEPSSSGNTIYF.

This chain uses TRBV4-1 with TRBJ2-3, with TRBD2 identical over 10 bases. The junction had 4 bases not matched to a gene; V was cut back by 4 bases and J by 3 bases. Germline assignment: CDR1 MGHRA and CDR2 YSYEKL. This CDR3 has 15 residues. CDR3 DNA: TGCGCCAGCAGCCCTAGCGGGGGAGGGACAGATACGCAGTATTTT. Translation: CASSPSGGGTDTQYF.

V usage is TRBV4-1 and J usage is TRBJ1-1; no clear D gene. Germline CDR1 and CDR2: MGHRA and YSYEKL. This CDR3 region has 11 residues. Trimming stripped 10 bases from V and 10 bases from J, with 16 bases between. The CDR3 is CATSFVPIAFF. CDR3 DNA: TGCGCCACCTCCTTTGTCCCTATAGCTTTCTTT.

The gene calls are TRBV5-1 and TRBJ2-1, with TRBD2 as a possible D gene (5 bases). CDR3 length: 13 residues. Trimming cost V 4 bases and J 6 bases, with 11 bases left between them. Germline CDR1 reads SGHRS; CDR2 reads YFSETQ. CDR3 DNA: TGCGCCAGCAGCCTTGGACTGGGCAATGAGCAGTTCTTC. This gives the protein CASSLGLGNEQFF.

The chain couples TRBV2 to TRBJ1-1; D not resolved. The CDR3 runs to 10 residues. The V gene lost 11 bases and the J gene lost 4 bases, with 8 bases spanning the gap. Per germline, CDR1 SNHLY and CDR2 FYNNEI. CDR3 region: CASRLTEAFF. The CDR3 nucleotides are TGTGCCTCCCGACTCACTGAAGCTTTCTTT.

The chain is built from TRBV29-1 and TRBJ2-1, with D perhaps matching TRBD1 (6 bases). This CDR3 is built from 13 residues. Trimming cost V 8 bases and J 5 bases, with 16 bases left between them. CDR1 is SQVTM, CDR2 ANQGSEA, per germline. The CDR3 DNA is TGCAGCTCTCGGACAGTGGGGGACAATGAGCAGTTCTTC. Its translation is CSSRTVGDNEQFF.

The J gene is TRBJ1-2, the V gene TRBV4-1; TRBD1 is a possible D gene (5 bases). Germline CDR1 is MGHRA and CDR2 is YSYEKL. CDR3 size: 14 residues. Trimming took 1 base from V and 4 from J, leaving 10 bases between them. CDR3 protein: CASSQVQGTYGYTF. The CDR3 DNA is TGCGCCAGCAGCCAAGTTCAGGGAACCTATGGCTACACCTTC.

The genes are TRBV19 and TRBJ1-2, with 7 positions matching TRBD1. This CDR3 has 16 residues. Germline lookup yields CDR1 LNHDA and CDR2 SQIVND (reference sequence). The ends lost 7 bases at V and 4 bases at J; junction bases unmatched: 15. Written as DNA, the CDR3 is TGTGCCAGTACCGGGCGCAACAGGGGCGCGGGCTATGGCTACACCTTC. Protein: CASTGRNRGAGYGYTF.

This chain joins TRBV5-1 and TRBJ2-7; 11 nucleotides align to TRBD2. V dropped 4 bases and J dropped 2; count of bases not matched to a gene: 5. The CDR3 spans 15 residues. Germline V gene data show CDR1 as SGHRS and CDR2 as YFSETQ. CDR3 DNA: TGCGCCAGCAGCCTACTAGCGGGAGAGGCCTACGAGCAGTACTTC. Translating gives CASSLLAGEAYEQYF. The full variable domain, in which reference TRBV5-1 and TRBJ2-7 provide the parts outside the CDR3, is KAGVTQTPRYLIKTRGQQVTLSCSPISGHRSVSWYQQTPGQGLQFLFEYFSETQRNKGNFPGRFSGRQFSNSRSEMNVSTLELGDSALYLCASSLLAGEAYEQYFGPGTRLTVT.

The rearrangement links TRBV6-1 to TRBJ1-2; 9 nucleotides line up with TRBD1. The CDR3 has 14 amino acids. V trimming: 3 bases; J trimming: 14 bases; junction bases outside the gene matches: 13. CDR1 is MNHNS, CDR2 SASEGT, per germline. CDR3 DNA: TGTGCCAGCAGTGATCGGACAGGGGCCACGCGGAGAACCTTC. Translating it yields CASSDRTGATRRTF.

V and J are TRBV5-1 and TRBJ2-1; D is possibly TRBD2 (6 bases). This CDR3 has 15 residues. Deletions cut 4 bases from V and 0 bases from J, with 11 bases between. The germline V gene has CDR1 SGHRS and CDR2 YFSETQ. DNA for the CDR3: TGCGCCAGCAGCCTGCGGGACGACTCCTACAATGAGCAGTTCTTC. Protein: CASSLRDDSYNEQFF.

The chain joins TRBV6-5 to TRBJ2-3, with D tentatively TRBD2 (7 bases). This CDR3 comprises 15 residues. V shed 2 bases and J shed 0 bases, with 9 bases lying between them. In germline, CDR1 is MNHEY, CDR2 SVGAGI. CDR3 sequence reads: CASSYGGASTDTQYF. As DNA, the CDR3 is TGTGCCAGCAGTTACGGGGGGGCTAGCACAGATACGCAGTATTTT.

The genes are TRBV2 and TRBJ1-5, with D unclear. Germline assignment: CDR1 SNHLY and CDR2 FYNNEI. This CDR3 has 15 amino acids. Trimming took 3 bases from V and 1 from J, leaving 10 bases between them. CDR3 DNA: TGTGCCAGCAGTGAGGGGAGAGCAAGCAATCAGCCCCAGCATTTT. Translation: CASSEGRASNQPQHF.

V is TRBV6-6 and J is TRBJ1-2; D is unresolved. Trimming left V 0 bases short and J 2 bases short, with 7 bases between. Germline loops: CDR1 MNHNY, CDR2 SVGAGI (reference sequence). The CDR3 runs to 14 residues. CDR3 amino acids: CASSYSGGNYGYTF. The CDR3 DNA reads as TGTGCCAGCAGTTACTCGGGAGGGAACTATGGCTACACCTTC.

Regarding this clone: Sequence at one end of the junction differs from germline and may be a read error. Other nucleotide sequences from this sample produce the same CDR3. The chain uses TRBV6-5 and TRBJ1-6; D is possibly TRBD1 (6 bases). CDR3 size: 15 residues. Germline values: CDR1 MNHEY, CDR2 SVGAGI. The CDR3 region has the DNA TGTGCCAGCAGTTACGCAGGGGCAGGGGATTCACCCCTACACTTT. It translates to CASSYAGAGDSPLHF.

This chain links TRBV4-3 with TRBJ2-7, with 11 bases identical to TRBD1. There are 17 residues in the CDR3. V dropped 0 bases and J dropped 2; count of bases not matched to a gene: 6. Looked up from germline, CDR1 is LGHNA and CDR2 is YSLEER. The CDR3 region has the DNA TGCGCCAGCAGCCAAGATTCCCCGGGACAGGGGGCCTACGAGCAGTACTTC. Its translation: CASSQDSPGQGAYEQYF.

The chain recombines TRBV11-3 with TRBJ1-2, with a tentative D call TRBD1 (5 bases). The CDR3 has 14 residues. Germline-derived CDR1 and CDR2 are SGHNT and YENEEA. The germline V and J ends were trimmed by 3 bases and 6 bases, with 14 bases remaining between them. The CDR3: CASSFRGTENGYTF. DNA for the CDR3: TGTGCCAGCAGCTTTCGGGGGACGGAGAATGGCTACACCTTC.